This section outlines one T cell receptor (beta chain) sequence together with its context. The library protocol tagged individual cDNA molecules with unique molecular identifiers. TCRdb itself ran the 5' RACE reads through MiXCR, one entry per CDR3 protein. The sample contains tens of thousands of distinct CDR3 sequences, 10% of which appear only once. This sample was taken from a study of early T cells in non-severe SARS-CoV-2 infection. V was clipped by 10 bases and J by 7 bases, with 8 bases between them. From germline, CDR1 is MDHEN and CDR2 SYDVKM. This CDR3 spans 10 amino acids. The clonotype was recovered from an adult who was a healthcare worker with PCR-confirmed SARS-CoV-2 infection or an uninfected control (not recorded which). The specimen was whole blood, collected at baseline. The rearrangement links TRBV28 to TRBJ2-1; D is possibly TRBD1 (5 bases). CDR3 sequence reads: CATRQNEQFF. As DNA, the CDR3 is TGTGCCACCCGACAGAATGAGCAGTTCTTC.